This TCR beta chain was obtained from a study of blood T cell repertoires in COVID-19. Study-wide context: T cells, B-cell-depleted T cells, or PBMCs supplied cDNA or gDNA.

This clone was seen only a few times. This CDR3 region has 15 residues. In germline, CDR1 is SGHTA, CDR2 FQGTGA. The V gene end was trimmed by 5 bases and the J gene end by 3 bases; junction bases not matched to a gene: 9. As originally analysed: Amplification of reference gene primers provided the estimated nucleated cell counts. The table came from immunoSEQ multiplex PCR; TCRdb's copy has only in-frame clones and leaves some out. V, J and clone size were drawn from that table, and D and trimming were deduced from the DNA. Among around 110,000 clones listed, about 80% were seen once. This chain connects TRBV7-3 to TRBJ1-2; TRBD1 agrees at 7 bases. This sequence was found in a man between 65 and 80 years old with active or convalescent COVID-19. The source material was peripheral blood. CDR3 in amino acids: CASSLQTQGDYGYTF. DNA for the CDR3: TGTGCCAGCAGCCTCCAGACCCAGGGGGACTATGGCTACACCTTC.